Listed below are T cell receptor beta chains from one sample, sequenced in a study of cytomegalovirus exposure and HLA in healthy donors. Assay: immunoSEQ multiplex PCR; the TCRdb copy retains only in-frame clones and omits some. This sample contains 130,000 to 150,000 clones. Material: PBMCs. These receptors all stem from a man in his forties in good health and CMV-seronegative. Each CDR3 is given with its conserved first and last residue. The D gene is left open where the match is weak.

.	TRBV25-1	TRBJ1-3	TGTGCCACCCGGGAACCTGGAAACACCATATATTTT	CATREPGNTIYF
.	TRBV4-3	TRBJ2-3	TGCGCCAGCAGCCAAGGGTCCGTAGTGAGATCAGATACGCAGTATTTT	CASSQGSVVRSDTQYF
.	TRBV6-4	TRBJ1-2	TGTGCCAGCAGTGACTCGAACAGCTATGGCTACACCTTC	CASSDSNSYGYTF
.	TRBV6-5	TRBJ1-2	TGTGCCAGCAGTTACTCGAGTAGATTGGCTAACTATGGCTACACCTTC	CASSYSSRLANYGYTF
TRBD2	TRBV7-2	TRBJ2-1	TGTGCCAGCAGCCAACCCCTACTAGCGGGGGACAATGAGCAGTTCTTC	CASSQPLLAGDNEQFF
TRBD1	TRBV19	TRBJ2-7	TGTGCCAGTAGCGACAGGGGCCTCTACTACGAGCAGTACTTC	CASSDRGLYYEQYF
.	TRBV5-1	TRBJ2-2	TGCGCCAGCAGAACTACGAACACCGGGGAGCTGTTTTTT	CASRTTNTGELFF
.	TRBV10-3	TRBJ2-1	TGTGCCATCAGTGAGTCGACTTACAATGAGCAGTTCTTC	CAISESTYNEQFF
.	TRBV9	TRBJ2-2	TGTGCCAGCAGCAAGCCCAACGGGGAATGGACCGGGGAGCTGTTTTTT	CASSKPNGEWTGELFF
.	TRBV9	TRBJ2-3	TGTGCCAGCAGCCTTAGCACAGATACGCAGTATTTT	CASSLSTDTQYF
.	TRBV5-1	TRBJ1-1	TGCGCCAGCAGCCTAAGCGGGACACCCGGTAATGCTGAAGCTTTCTTT	CASSLSGTPGNAEAFF
TRBD1	TRBV5-1	TRBJ1-1	TGCGCCAGCAGCTTGGAGGACAGGGACGACACTGAAGCTTTCTTT	CASSLEDRDDTEAFF
TRBD1	TRBV5-6	TRBJ2-3	TGTGCCAGCAGCTCCGGACAGGGGGCACCAGATACGCAGTATTTT	CASSSGQGAPDTQYF
TRBD2	TRBV11-2	TRBJ2-3	TGTGCCAGCAGCTTTCGGGGGGGCACAGATACGCAGTATTTT	CASSFRGGTDTQYF
.	TRBV5-4	TRBJ1-2	TGTGCCAGCAACCTGGGGGGGGCTTATGGCTACACCTTC	CASNLGGAYGYTF
.	TRBV20-1	TRBJ1-5	TGCAGTGCTAGAGGGCAGCAGCCCCAGCATTTT	CSARGQQPQHF
TRBD1	TRBV9	TRBJ2-7	TGTGCCAGCAGCCCTTCCGGGACAGAAGGTTACGAGCAGTACTTC	CASSPSGTEGYEQYF
TRBD1	TRBV9	TRBJ2-7	TGTGCCAGCAGCGTCGGGCAGGGGGACGAGCAGTACTTC	CASSVGQGDEQYF
.	TRBV5-6	TRBJ2-3	TGTGCCAGCAGCTTTTCGGGGGATACGCAGTATTTT	CASSFSGDTQYF
TRBD2	TRBV28	TRBJ2-1	TGTGCCAGCAGTTTATCGCCCCATGGGGGGGAGAAGCAGTTCTTC	CASSLSPHGGEKQFF
.	TRBV6-5	TRBJ1-6	TGTGCCAGCAGTTCAAGGAGCTCCTATAATTCACCCCTCCACTTT	CASSSRSSYNSPLHF
.	TRBV4-2	TRBJ1-6	TGTGCCAGCAGCCAAGATAAGGGGCCCAATTCACCCCTCCACTTT	CASSQDKGPNSPLHF
TRBD1	TRBV11-2	TRBJ2-1	TGTGCCAGCAGACGGACAGGGGACAATGAGCAGTTCTTC	CASRRTGDNEQFF
.	TRBV9	TRBJ2-3	TGTGCCAGCAGCGACCGGCGGGGGACACCGGGCACAGATACGCAGTATTTT	CASSDRRGTPGTDTQYF
TRBD1	TRBV2	TRBJ2-1	TGTGCCAGCGACGGACAGGGGATGCTCAATGAGCAGTTCTTC	CASDGQGMLNEQFF
.	TRBV7-3	TRBJ2-5	TGTGCCAGCAGCTTTGCCAGGGGCGGACAAGAGACCCAGTACTTC	CASSFARGGQETQYF
.	TRBV5-6	TRBJ2-5	TGTGCCAGCAGCTCGGCTATGAACAGTATCCAAGAGACCCAGTACTTC	CASSSAMNSIQETQYF
TRBD1	TRBV7-7	TRBJ2-7	TGTGCCAGCAGCTCCCAACAGGGGGCCCAGCAGTACTTC	CASSSQQGAQQYF
.	TRBV9	TRBJ1-3	TGTGCCAGCAGCGTAGACTATGCCAGTGCTGGAAACACCATATATTTT	CASSVDYASAGNTIYF
.	TRBV6-5	TRBJ1-2	TGTGCCAGCAGTACGGGGAGGCAGCAGCTCTATGGCTACACCTTC	CASSTGRQQLYGYTF
TRBD1	TRBV10-3	TRBJ2-7	TGTGCCATCAGCCTCCGGGACAGGGCAAGCTCCTACGAGCAGTACTTC	CAISLRDRASSYEQYF
TRBD1	TRBV6-6	TRBJ2-7	TGTGCCAGCAGTGGGGACAGCCCCTACGAGCAGTACTTC	CASSGDSPYEQYF
.	TRBV23-1	TRBJ1-1	TGCGCCAGCAGTCTGGCCGACCGGGAGAACACTGAAGCTTTCTTT	CASSLADRENTEAFF
TRBD1	TRBV5-4	TRBJ2-3	TGTGCCAGCACCAAACCGGGACAGGGTTTAGTTGGAAATACGCAGTATTTT	CASTKPGQGLVGNTQYF
TRBD1	TRBV5-1	TRBJ1-6	TGCGCCAGCACCTTGAGTACAGGGGATTCACCCCTCCACTTT	CASTLSTGDSPLHF
TRBD2	TRBV12-5	TRBJ2-2	TGTGCTAGTGGTTTGGGTATTGGACTAGCGGGGGGGCGTGGCACCGGGGAGCTGTTTTTT	CASGLGIGLAGGRGTGELFF
.	TRBV5-4	TRBJ1-2	TGTGCCAGCAGCTTGAGAAGGGGGAACTATGGCTACACCTTC	CASSLRRGNYGYTF
.	TRBV6-5	TRBJ1-3	TGCGCCAGCAGTTACGTGGAGTCTGGAAACACCATATATTTT	CASSYVESGNTIYF
TRBD1	TRBV6-1	TRBJ2-7	TGTGCCAGCAGTGAACCCGGACAGGGGGCCAACGAGCAGTACTTC	CASSEPGQGANEQYF
.	TRBV4-2	TRBJ2-7	TGTGCCAGCAGCCAAGCCCCGGCCTACGAGCAGTACTTC	CASSQAPAYEQYF
.	TRBV4-1	TRBJ2-7	TGCGCCAGCAGCCAAGATTCAGTTGGCGAGCAGTACTTC	CASSQDSVGEQYF
.	TRBV6-6	TRBJ2-5	TGTGCCAGCTTTAAGGGGGAGACCCAGTACTTC	CASFKGETQYF
.	TRBV6-6	TRBJ1-6	TGTGCCAGCAGTTACTCACAGGTCTCGCACATAACGCCCCTCCACTTT	CASSYSQVSHITPLHF
TRBD2	TRBV6-5	TRBJ2-3	TGTGCCAGCAGCCCCGGACTAGCGGGGAGTACGCAGTATTTT	CASSPGLAGSTQYF
.	TRBV7-6	TRBJ1-5	TGTGCCAGCAGTAACGGACAGCTCTATAGCAATCAGCCCCAGCATTTT	CASSNGQLYSNQPQHF
TRBD2	TRBV10-3	TRBJ2-5	TGTGCCATCAGTGAGTCGAAAAGCGGGGGGTTTCCAGAGACCCAGTACTTC	CAISESKSGGFPETQYF
.	TRBV10-1	TRBJ1-2	TGCGCCAGCTGGGGGCAGCATGGCTACACCTTC	CASWGQHGYTF
.	TRBV7-8	TRBJ1-2	TGTGCCAGCAGCTTAATCCCCAGTAACTATGGCTACACCTTC	CASSLIPSNYGYTF
TRBD1	TRBV28	TRBJ2-5	TGTGCCAGTCTTACAGGGGATCAAGAGACCCAGTACTTC	CASLTGDQETQYF
.	TRBV2	TRBJ1-4	TGTGCCAGCACCAATGCGGGGGGTAATGAAAAACTGTTTTTT	CASTNAGGNEKLFF
.	TRBV9	TRBJ1-2	TGTGCCAGCAGCATAGGGGAGGCCGACTATGGCTACACCTTC	CASSIGEADYGYTF
.	TRBV5-4	TRBJ2-7	TGTGCCAGCAGCTTGAGGTCCGACAGGACCTACGAGCAGTACTTC	CASSLRSDRTYEQYF
.	TRBV7-2	TRBJ1-1	TGTGCCAGCAGCTCCTTCGGTAATGCGGGCACTGAAGCTTTCTTT	CASSSFGNAGTEAFF
.	TRBV7-3	TRBJ1-1	TGTGCCAGCAGCTTCGGAGAGAACACTGAAGCTTTCTTT	CASSFGENTEAFF
.	TRBV19	TRBJ1-2	TGTGCCAGTACCAATCCGGAGGGTGTGAGATGGAACTACACCTTC	CASTNPEGVRWNYTF
TRBD1	TRBV19	TRBJ1-5	TGTGCCAGTAGTGGCCGGGACAGGGGGCGCAATCAGCCCCAGCATTTT	CASSGRDRGRNQPQHF
.	TRBV19	TRBJ2-4	TGTGCCAGTAGTATAAAATCGGCAGGAGCCAAAAACATTCAGTACTTC	CASSIKSAGAKNIQYF
.	TRBV19	TRBJ1-5	TGTGCCAGTAGTATGAGGCGACTCAATCAGCCCCAGCATTTT	CASSMRRLNQPQHF
.	TRBV10-3	TRBJ1-1	TGTGCCATCAGTGAGTCTGGAAGCCCCACGGGAAAAGCTTTCTTT	CAISESGSPTGKAFF
.	TRBV4-3	TRBJ1-2	TGCGCCAGCAGCCAGATGACAGGATATAACTATGGCTACACCTTC	CASSQMTGYNYGYTF